The rows below give T cell receptor beta chains drawn from one sample of a study of CD8+CD57+ T cells in acquired aplastic anemia. TCRdb reprocessed the reads via MiXCR and lists one record per CDR3 protein. The table shows about 210,000 distinct CDR3 sequences, with under 65% occurring only once. Specimen: sorted CD4+, CD8+, or CD8+CD57+ T cells (not recorded which) from PBMCs. These TCRs come from a human donor in good health. Each CDR3 is given with its conserved first and last residue. D genes are given only for firm matches. A clone size is listed for some rows: how often the clone was seen (once, few, many), or a class if it is expanded.

size: NA; D: NA; V: TRBV7-9; J: TRBJ1-6; CDR3: CASSPSGGSVNSPLHF; DNA: TGTGCCAGCAGTCCTAGCGGCGGATCCGTAAATTCACCCCTCCACTTT
size: NA; D: NA; V: TRBV20-1; J: TRBJ2-1; CDR3: CSASGNWQFF; DNA: TGCAGTGCTAGCGGCAACTGGCAGTTCTTC
size: NA; D: NA; V: TRBV14; J: TRBJ2-7; CDR3: CASSQEWGTGYEQYF; DNA: TGTGCCAGCAGCCAAGAATGGGGGACGGGCTACGAGCAGTACTTC
size: NA; D: TRBD2; V: TRBV5-6; J: TRBJ2-1; CDR3: CASSGGGGKEQFF; DNA: TGTGCCAGCAGCGGCGGGGGGGGCAAAGAGCAGTTCTTC
size: many; D: TRBD2; V: TRBV7-9; J: TRBJ2-1; CDR3: CASSPAGLAGRYNEQFF; DNA: TGTGCCAGCAGCCCCGCGGGTCTAGCGGGGCGATACAATGAGCAGTTCTTC
size: NA; D: TRBD1; V: TRBV5-1; J: TRBJ2-7; CDR3: CASQLQGQGSYEQYF; DNA: TGCGCCAGCCAACTACAGGGACAGGGTTCCTACGAGCAGTACTTC
size: NA; D: NA; V: TRBV9; J: TRBJ1-6; CDR3: CASSATGSESLHF; DNA: TGTGCCAGCAGCGCGACAGGATCGGAATCCCTCCACTTT
size: NA; D: TRBD1; V: TRBV19; J: TRBJ2-1; CDR3: CASSSEGAHNEQFF; DNA: TGTGCCAGTAGTAGCGAGGGGGCCCACAATGAGCAGTTCTTC
size: NA; D: NA; V: TRBV6-5; J: TRBJ2-3; CDR3: CASSKGGGTDTQYF; DNA: TGTGCCAGCTCGAAGGGAGGAGGCACAGATACGCAGTATTTT
size: NA; D: NA; V: TRBV7-9; J: TRBJ2-7; CDR3: CASRSGFPGAQYF; DNA: TGTGCCAGCAGATCAGGGTTTCCAGGGGCGCAGTACTTC
size: many; D: TRBD1; V: TRBV7-3; J: TRBJ2-3; CDR3: CASSPGTGGFGDTQYF; DNA: TGTGCCAGCAGCCCAGGGACAGGGGGCTTTGGCGATACGCAGTATTTT
size: NA; D: NA; V: TRBV24-1; J: TRBJ2-1; CDR3: CATSDRDWYNNEQFF; DNA: TGTGCCACCAGTGACCGGGACTGGTACAACAATGAGCAGTTCTTC
size: NA; D: NA; V: TRBV2; J: TRBJ2-6; CDR3: CASSEGKGANVLTF; DNA: TGTGCCAGCAGTGAAGGGAAAGGGGCCAACGTCCTGACTTTC
size: NA; D: NA; V: TRBV20-1; J: TRBJ2-1; CDR3: CSAPKGGASSYNEQFF; DNA: TGCAGTGCTCCGAAAGGGGGAGCGAGCTCCTACAATGAGCAGTTCTTC
size: once; D: NA; V: TRBV6-5; J: TRBJ2-5; CDR3: CASSYIGSGQETQHF; DNA: TGTGCCAGCAGTTATATTGGCTCGGGGCAAGAGACCCAGCACTTC
size: NA; D: NA; V: TRBV25-1; J: TRBJ2-7; CDR3: CASAPGTAAYEQYF; DNA: TGTGCCAGCGCCCCCGGGACCGCTGCCTACGAGCAGTACTTC
size: few; D: NA; V: TRBV7-8; J: TRBJ1-2; CDR3: CASSLNAGGAAGYTF; DNA: TGTGCCAGCAGCTTAAACGCGGGAGGGGCAGCTGGCTACACCTTC
size: NA; D: TRBD1; V: TRBV5-1; J: TRBJ2-5; CDR3: CASSTGTGKETQYF; DNA: TGCGCCAGCTCTACTGGGACAGGGAAAGAGACCCAGTACTTC
size: NA; D: NA; V: TRBV2; J: TRBJ1-1; CDR3: CASSDFGAEAFF; DNA: TGTGCCAGCAGTGACTTCGGGGCTGAAGCTTTCTTT
size: NA; D: NA; V: TRBV7-2; J: TRBJ1-4; CDR3: CASSPQGNEKLFF; DNA: TGTGCCAGCAGCCCCCAGGGCAATGAAAAACTGTTTTTT
size: many; D: NA; V: TRBV4-3; J: TRBJ1-3; CDR3: CASSQDTQPGNTIYF; DNA: TGCGCCAGCAGCCAAGATACCCAGCCTGGAAACACCATATATTTT
size: NA; D: TRBD1; V: TRBV5-1; J: TRBJ1-2; CDR3: CASSWEGTGGYGYTF; DNA: TGCGCCAGCAGCTGGGAGGGGACAGGGGGCTATGGCTACACCTTC
size: NA; D: TRBD2; V: TRBV20-1; J: TRBJ2-7; CDR3: CSARGGTSVYEQYF; DNA: TGCAGTGCTAGGGGAGGGACTAGCGTTTACGAGCAGTACTTC
size: many; D: TRBD1; V: TRBV7-6; J: TRBJ2-1; CDR3: CASSSRTGSVPIEQFF; DNA: TGTGCCAGCAGCTCTCGGACAGGGTCGGTCCCAATTGAGCAGTTCTTC
size: NA; D: NA; V: TRBV29-1; J: TRBJ2-1; CDR3: CSVEEWGQFF; DNA: TGCAGCGTTGAAGAGTGGGGACAGTTCTTC
size: few; D: TRBD1; V: TRBV7-9; J: TRBJ1-6; CDR3: CASSPGTGGNSPLHF; DNA: TGTGCCAGCAGCCCCGGGACAGGGGGTAATTCACCCCTCCACTTT
size: NA; D: NA; V: TRBV20-1; J: TRBJ2-7; CDR3: CSARDFEGLDYEQYF; DNA: TGCAGTGCTAGGGACTTCGAGGGGTTGGACTACGAGCAGTACTTC
size: many; D: NA; V: TRBV12-3/TRBV12-4; J: TRBJ1-2; CDR3: CASSLDSPNYGYTF; DNA: TGTGCCAGCAGTTTAGACAGCCCTAACTATGGCTACACCTTC
size: NA; D: NA; V: TRBV7-6; J: TRBJ2-5; CDR3: CASSSFLAETQYF; DNA: TGTGCCAGCAGCTCCTTTTTAGCGGAGACCCAGTACTTC
size: few; D: NA; V: TRBV2; J: TRBJ2-7; CDR3: CASAAGAGGYEQYF; DNA: TGTGCTTCTGCAGCAGGGGCAGGGGGGTACGAGCAGTACTTC
size: NA; D: NA; V: TRBV9; J: TRBJ1-1; CDR3: CASSLEGGVRTEAFF; DNA: TGTGCCAGCAGCCTCGAAGGGGGGGTACGCACTGAAGCTTTCTTT
size: many; D: TRBD1; V: TRBV28; J: TRBJ2-7; CDR3: CASILSGTGAYEQYF; DNA: TGTGCCAGCATCCTTTCCGGGACAGGGGCCTACGAGCAGTACTTC
size: NA; D: NA; V: TRBV7-3; J: TRBJ1-3; CDR3: CASRVGVTGGNTIYF; DNA: TGTGCCAGCCGGGTCGGAGTGACTGGTGGAAACACCATATATTTT
size: NA; D: TRBD1; V: TRBV29-1; J: TRBJ2-7; CDR3: CRDGTGISEQYF; DNA: TGCAGGGACGGGACAGGGATTTCCGAGCAGTACTTC
size: NA; D: TRBD2; V: TRBV7-4; J: TRBJ2-7; CDR3: CASSFHSGGVYEQYF; DNA: TGTGCCAGCAGCTTTCATAGCGGGGGGGTGTACGAGCAGTACTTC
size: NA; D: NA; V: TRBV7-9; J: TRBJ2-7; CDR3: CASSPTPGRSYEQYF; DNA: TGTGCCAGCAGTCCGACTCCCGGAAGATCCTACGAGCAGTACTTC
size: NA; D: TRBD2; V: TRBV20-1; J: TRBJ2-3; CDR3: CSARDRAGGLWYTDTQYF; DNA: TGCAGTGCTAGAGATAGGGCGGGAGGGCTTTGGTACACAGATACGCAGTATTTT
size: NA; D: NA; V: TRBV19; J: TRBJ1-1; CDR3: CASSIVLGAEAFF; DNA: TGTGCCAGTAGTATAGTCCTAGGCGCTGAAGCTTTCTTT
size: many; D: TRBD2; V: TRBV10-2; J: TRBJ2-3; CDR3: CASSLLGLAATDTQYF; DNA: TGCGCCAGCAGCCTACTCGGACTAGCGGCCACAGATACGCAGTATTTT